The 11 T cell receptor beta chains presented below share a single source sample, sequenced in a study of beta chain features in type 1 diabetes. What was sequenced were expressed TCRB transcripts, since all of the isolated RNA had been reverse transcribed. Assay used: immunoSEQ multiplex PCR; TCRdb lists only in-frame clones, some missing. Found here are 150,000 to 200,000 clones, approximately 9.1% of them singletons; the top ten hold over 2%. The sample was central memory CD4+ T cells from blood. These receptors were taken from a woman aged 18-29 years in good health.

This clone was seen repeatedly, ten times or more. The chain couples TRBV11-3 to TRBJ2-1; maybe TRBD2 (6 bases). The germline V gene encodes CDR1 SGHNT and CDR2 YENEEA. This CDR3 is built from 15 residues. Trimming pared 5 bases from V and 5 bases from J, leaving 16 bases between. The CDR3 sequence: CASSGGLASDNEQFF. Here the CDR3 DNA reads TGTGCCAGCAGCGGCGGGCTAGCGAGTGACAATGAGCAGTTCTTC. The complete variable domain, with remaining parts taken from reference TRBV11-3 and TRBJ2-1, reads EAGVVQSPRYKIIEKKQPVAFWCNPISGHNTLYWYLQNLGQGPELLIRYENEEAVDDSQLPKDRFSAERLKGVDSTLKIQPAELGDSAVYLCASSGGLASDNEQFFGPGTRLTVL.

This clone was found a few times. The chain employs TRBV19 and TRBJ1-1; 9 positions agree with TRBD1. The ends lost 5 bases at V and 7 bases at J; junction bases unmatched: 5. This CDR3 has 13 residues. Per germline, CDR1 LNHDA and CDR2 SQIVND (reference sequence). CDR3 in amino acids: CASSYLDRGEAFF. The DNA for the CDR3 is TGTGCCAGTAGTTACCTGGACAGGGGTGAAGCTTTCTTT. Combining the CDR3 with reference TRBV19 and TRBJ1-1 gives the whole variable domain DGGITQSPKYLFRKEGQNVTLSCEQNLNHDAMYWYRQDPGQGLRLIYYSQIVNDFQKGDIAEGYSVSREKKESFPLTVTSAQKNPTAFYLCASSYLDRGEAFFGQGTRLTVV.

This clone came up many times. V usage is TRBV29-1 and J usage is TRBJ2-7; 7 bases align to TRBD2. The germline V gene has CDR1 SQVTM and CDR2 ANQGSEA. The CDR3 contains 14 residues. The J segment lost 5 bases and the V segment lost 2 bases, leaving 9 bases of the junction unmatched. CDR3 sequence: CSVESPRGRDEQYF. CDR3 in DNA: TGCAGCGTTGAAAGCCCTCGGGGGAGGGACGAGCAGTACTTC.

This clone appeared a few times. The rearrangement uses TRBV7-6 and TRBJ2-7; 7 nucleotides match TRBD2. Germline V gene data show CDR1 as SGHVS and CDR2 as FNYEAQ. V dropped 0 bases and J dropped 5; count of bases not matched to a gene: 7. The CDR3 sequence is 15 residues long. The CDR3 DNA sequence: TGTGCCAGCAGCTTAGCCCCGGAGAGCGGGGACGAGCAGTACTTC. Translated: CASSLAPESGDEQYF.

The gene calls are TRBV5-1 and TRBJ2-3; the D is unclear. V was clipped by 6 bases and J by 6 bases, with 8 bases between them. The CDR3 is 11 amino acids. CDR1 is SGHRS and CDR2 is YFSETQ in the germline V gene. The CDR3 nucleotides read TGCGCCAGCAACCTGGAGGATACGCAGTATTTT. Encoded protein: CASNLEDTQYF.

J is TRBJ2-7 and V is TRBV5-1, with unresolved D. The germline gives CDR1 SGHRS, CDR2 YFSETQ. This CDR3 spans 14 amino acids. V lost 4 bases and J lost 7, with 18 bases in between. The CDR3 DNA sequence: TGCGCCAGCAGCCCCCTATCCTGGGCGTCGGAGCAGTACTTC. Its translation: CASSPLSWASEQYF.

In its sample, this clone was seen a few times. CDR3: CASSQEGNEQYF. The CDR3 nucleotides read TGTGCCAGCAGCCAAGAGGGCAACGAGCAGTACTTC. The chain joins TRBV4-2 to TRBJ2-7, with D unclear. The CDR3 runs 12 residues. The V end lost 0 bases, the J end lost 5 bases, and 5 bases lay between the germline ends. CDR1 is LGHNA, CDR2 YNFKEQ, per germline.

V is TRBV30 and J is TRBJ2-7; 7 nucleotides agree with TRBD2. Per the germline V gene, CDR1 is GTSNPN and CDR2 is SVGIG (reference sequence). This CDR3 contains 14 residues. Trimming removed 7 bases from V and 0 bases from J; junction bases left unmatched: 9. CDR3: CAYSSSGSSYEQYF. The CDR3 region has the DNA TGTGCCTACTCATCTAGCGGTAGCTCCTACGAGCAGTACTTC.

This clone occurred a few times. The V and J genes are TRBV28 and TRBJ2-2; TRBD1 matches 11 bases. CDR3 length: 15 amino acids. Germline V gene data show CDR1 as MDHEN and CDR2 as SYDVKM. With V trimmed by 6 bases and J by 7 bases, 7 bases remained unmatched. This CDR3 is CASSPPGQGVGELFF. The CDR3 nucleotides are TGTGCCAGCAGCCCTCCGGGACAGGGGGTCGGGGAGCTGTTTTTT.

V gene TRBV4-1 combines with J gene TRBJ1-2; TRBD1 aligns across 9 bases. The CDR3 spans 15 residues. Germline CDR1 is MGHRA and CDR2 is YSYEKL. The J segment lost 4 bases and the V segment lost 2 bases, leaving 5 bases of the junction unmatched. This CDR3 reads CASSQLQGAGYGYTF. As DNA, the CDR3 is TGCGCCAGCAGCCAATTACAGGGGGCTGGCTATGGCTACACCTTC.

This chain joins TRBV7-2 and TRBJ1-2; possibly TRBD1 for D (6 bases). The length of the CDR3 is 13 residues. Germline lookup yields CDR1 SGHTA and CDR2 FQGNSA. V gave up 5 bases and J gave up 5 bases, with 12 bases separating them. The CDR3 DNA sequence: TGTGCCAGCAGCCCTGACAGGAGTTATGGCTACACCTTC. Protein product: CASSPDRSYGYTF.